This TCR beta chain was captured by sequencing in a study of shared clonotypes between healthy human individuals. The table came from immunoSEQ multiplex PCR; TCRdb's copy has only in-frame clones and leaves some out. This table has fewer than 400,000 clones, approximately 79% appearing once. Donors comprised healthy HIV-negative adults lacking recent acute infections or vaccinations. The TCR comes from a man aged 25-45 years in good health. Specimen: memory CD4+ T cells sorted from blood. Regarding subset: CD45RA-negative fraction.

This CDR3 reads CASSDYFGVAGVFTYNEQFF. The CDR3 bases are TGCGCCAGCAGTGATTATTTCGGTGTGGCGGGAGTGTTTACCTACAATGAGCAGTTCTTC. The chain is built from TRBV10-2 and TRBJ2-1; TRBD2 agrees at 7 bases. This CDR3 spans 20 amino acids. Germline values: CDR1 WSHSY, CDR2 SAAADI. After removal of 3 bases from V and 2 bases from J, the junction contained 19 bases not matched to a gene.